The rows below give T cell receptor beta chains drawn from one sample of a study of response to subunit inactivated influenza vaccine. TCRdb reanalysed the RT-PCR reads using MiXCR and keeps one entry per CDR3 protein. The table lists just over 300,000 distinct CDR3 sequences, just over 20% of them singletons. Sequences were derived from PBMCs from blood, sampled 21 months after vaccination. The receptors here all came from a man aged 45 to 70 who received an inactivated influenza vaccine. CDR3s include the opening cysteine and the closing phenylalanine or tryptophan. Each record gives: clone size, J gene, D gene, V gene, CDR3 protein, CDR3 DNA. D genes are given only for firm matches. Rows may omit the clone size; those that give it use once, few, many or a size class.

clone size: few; J gene: TRBJ1-2; D gene: TRBD1; V gene: TRBV5-6; CDR3 protein: CASRATGTGGYGYTF; CDR3 DNA: TGTGCCAGCAGGGCAACCGGGACAGGGGGCTATGGCTACACCTTC
clone size: NA; J gene: TRBJ2-7; D gene: TRBD2; V gene: TRBV4-2; CDR3 protein: CASSQSPRGRAGEQYF; CDR3 DNA: TGTGCCAGCAGCCAATCTCCACGAGGGAGGGCCGGGGAGCAGTACTTC
clone size: NA; J gene: TRBJ2-1; D gene: NA; V gene: TRBV7-7; CDR3 protein: CASSLGPTGYNEQFF; CDR3 DNA: TGTGCCAGCAGCCTCGGACCAACCGGGTACAATGAGCAGTTCTTC
clone size: many; J gene: TRBJ2-7; D gene: TRBD1; V gene: TRBV29-1; CDR3 protein: CSVEESGTGTYEQYF; CDR3 DNA: TGCAGCGTTGAGGAGTCCGGGACAGGGACTTACGAGCAGTACTTC
clone size: NA; J gene: TRBJ1-1; D gene: TRBD1; V gene: TRBV29-1; CDR3 protein: CSDHPGGSEAFF; CDR3 DNA: TGCAGCGACCACCCAGGGGGTTCTGAAGCTTTCTTT
clone size: NA; J gene: TRBJ2-5; D gene: NA; V gene: TRBV4-3; CDR3 protein: CASSPLARAEETQYF; CDR3 DNA: TGCGCCAGCAGCCCTCTAGCCCGGGCGGAAGAGACCCAGTACTTC
clone size: NA; J gene: TRBJ2-1; D gene: NA; V gene: TRBV5-1; CDR3 protein: CASSVTSDSYNEQFF; CDR3 DNA: TGCGCCAGCAGCGTAACCAGCGACTCCTACAATGAGCAGTTCTTC
clone size: few; J gene: TRBJ2-7; D gene: NA; V gene: TRBV20-1; CDR3 protein: CSATGLRMSSYEQYF; CDR3 DNA: TGCAGTGCCACCGGACTAAGAATGAGCTCCTACGAGCAGTACTTC
clone size: NA; J gene: TRBJ2-1; D gene: NA; V gene: TRBV4-2; CDR3 protein: CASSQDLATGQFF; CDR3 DNA: TGTGCCAGCAGCCAAGATTTGGCGACAGGGCAGTTCTTC
clone size: few; J gene: TRBJ2-3; D gene: TRBD1; V gene: TRBV20-1; CDR3 protein: CSVARDRGTDTQYF; CDR3 DNA: TGCAGTGTGGCCCGGGACAGGGGAACAGATACGCAGTATTTT
clone size: few; J gene: TRBJ2-7; D gene: NA; V gene: TRBV20-1; CDR3 protein: CSARDRFPDLRAYEQYF; CDR3 DNA: TGCAGTGCTAGAGATCGATTTCCGGACCTAAGGGCTTACGAGCAGTACTTC
clone size: few; J gene: TRBJ2-3; D gene: TRBD1; V gene: TRBV5-1; CDR3 protein: CASSNRGQGSTDTQYF; CDR3 DNA: TGCGCCAGCAGCAATCGGGGACAGGGTAGCACAGATACGCAGTATTTT
clone size: many; J gene: TRBJ1-5; D gene: NA; V gene: TRBV27; CDR3 protein: CASSSISTGNQPQHF; CDR3 DNA: TGTGCCAGCAGCTCCATTAGCACGGGCAATCAGCCCCAGCATTTT
clone size: few; J gene: TRBJ2-4; D gene: NA; V gene: TRBV19; CDR3 protein: CASSIRSAKNIQYF; CDR3 DNA: TGTGCCAGTAGTATTCGTTCGGCCAAAAACATTCAGTACTTC
clone size: NA; J gene: TRBJ1-6; D gene: TRBD1; V gene: TRBV25-1; CDR3 protein: CASSEAGGSPLHF; CDR3 DNA: TGTGCCAGCAGTGAGGCAGGGGGCTCACCCCTCCACTTT
clone size: few; J gene: TRBJ2-3; D gene: NA; V gene: TRBV6-1; CDR3 protein: CASRTSSVPTQYF; CDR3 DNA: TGTGCCAGCAGGACATCCTCCGTTCCTACGCAGTATTTT
clone size: NA; J gene: TRBJ1-1; D gene: NA; V gene: TRBV4-1; CDR3 protein: CASSQTVANTEAFF; CDR3 DNA: TGCGCCAGCAGCCAAACAGTGGCGAACACTGAAGCTTTCTTT
clone size: many; J gene: TRBJ1-1; D gene: TRBD1; V gene: TRBV20-1; CDR3 protein: CSAKNRDRGMNTEAFF; CDR3 DNA: TGCAGTGCTAAGAATCGGGACAGGGGGATGAACACTGAAGCTTTCTTT
clone size: few; J gene: TRBJ2-5; D gene: NA; V gene: TRBV7-9; CDR3 protein: CASSLTGTSRETQYF; CDR3 DNA: TGTGCCAGCAGCTTAACAGGGACCTCTCGAGAGACCCAGTACTTC
clone size: NA; J gene: TRBJ1-1; D gene: NA; V gene: TRBV29-1; CDR3 protein: CSVQSTPITEAFF; CDR3 DNA: TGCAGCGTTCAATCGACCCCCATCACTGAAGCTTTCTTT
clone size: few; J gene: TRBJ2-1; D gene: TRBD2; V gene: TRBV9; CDR3 protein: CASSASGTSANEQFF; CDR3 DNA: TGTGCCAGCAGCGCCTCCGGGACTAGTGCGAATGAGCAGTTCTTC
clone size: NA; J gene: TRBJ2-7; D gene: NA; V gene: TRBV15; CDR3 protein: CATSRDGSHEQYF; CDR3 DNA: TGTGCCACCAGCAGAGACGGGTCCCACGAGCAGTACTTC
clone size: few; J gene: TRBJ1-2; D gene: NA; V gene: TRBV10-3; CDR3 protein: CAISELPTNYGYTF; CDR3 DNA: TGTGCCATCAGTGAACTTCCTACAAACTATGGCTACACCTTC
clone size: few; J gene: TRBJ1-1; D gene: TRBD1; V gene: TRBV25-1; CDR3 protein: CASSARQGLGTEAFF; CDR3 DNA: TGTGCCAGCAGTGCACGACAGGGATTGGGCACTGAAGCTTTCTTT
clone size: many; J gene: TRBJ1-5; D gene: TRBD1; V gene: TRBV12-3/TRBV12-4; CDR3 protein: CASSFGQGGNQPQHF; CDR3 DNA: TGTGCCAGCAGTTTTGGACAGGGAGGCAATCAGCCCCAGCATTTT
clone size: few; J gene: TRBJ2-7; D gene: NA; V gene: TRBV12-3/TRBV12-4; CDR3 protein: CASSLGRFLGQYF; CDR3 DNA: TGTGCCAGCAGTTTGGGCCGCTTTCTAGGGCAGTACTTC
clone size: few; J gene: TRBJ2-5; D gene: NA; V gene: TRBV12-3/TRBV12-4; CDR3 protein: CASSLSGSDRGETQYF; CDR3 DNA: TGTGCCAGCAGTTTATCGGGATCAGACAGAGGGGAGACCCAGTACTTC
clone size: few; J gene: TRBJ1-2; D gene: NA; V gene: TRBV10-3; CDR3 protein: CAITQGYGYTF; CDR3 DNA: TGTGCCATCACCCAAGGTTATGGCTACACCTTC
clone size: many; J gene: TRBJ1-2; D gene: TRBD1; V gene: TRBV7-9; CDR3 protein: CASSATTGGDYGYTF; CDR3 DNA: TGTGCCAGCAGCGCCACGACAGGGGGTGACTATGGCTACACCTTC
clone size: NA; J gene: TRBJ2-4; D gene: NA; V gene: TRBV2; CDR3 protein: CASSEQGGKVKNIQYF; CDR3 DNA: TGTGCCAGCAGTGAACAGGGGGGGAAGGTCAAAAACATTCAGTACTTC
clone size: NA; J gene: TRBJ2-1; D gene: NA; V gene: TRBV12-3/TRBV12-4; CDR3 protein: CASSRRGGAYNEQFF; CDR3 DNA: TGTGCCAGCAGTCGCCGGGGCGGGGCCTACAATGAGCAGTTCTTC
clone size: few; J gene: TRBJ2-2; D gene: TRBD1; V gene: TRBV12-3/TRBV12-4; CDR3 protein: CASKRDRASGELFF; CDR3 DNA: TGTGCCAGTAAGAGGGACAGGGCCTCCGGGGAGCTGTTTTTT
clone size: few; J gene: TRBJ1-5; D gene: TRBD1; V gene: TRBV6-2/TRBV6-3; CDR3 protein: CASTGTGNQPQHF; CDR3 DNA: TGTGCCAGCACCGGGACAGGCAATCAGCCCCAGCATTTT
clone size: few; J gene: TRBJ2-7; D gene: NA; V gene: TRBV20-1; CDR3 protein: CSARDTRTAYEQYF; CDR3 DNA: TGCAGTGCTAGAGATACCCGGACTGCCTACGAGCAGTACTTC
clone size: few; J gene: TRBJ2-3; D gene: TRBD1; V gene: TRBV18; CDR3 protein: CASSPRDRPTDTQYF; CDR3 DNA: TGTGCCAGCTCACCACGGGACAGGCCTACAGATACGCAGTATTTT
clone size: few; J gene: TRBJ1-1; D gene: TRBD1; V gene: TRBV24-1; CDR3 protein: CATSDLHGQGPDMNTEAFF; CDR3 DNA: TGTGCCACCAGTGATTTGCACGGACAGGGGCCGGACATGAACACTGAAGCTTTCTTT
clone size: once; J gene: TRBJ1-5; D gene: TRBD1; V gene: TRBV16; CDR3 protein: CASSQGTAREPQHF; CDR3 DNA: TGTGCCAGCAGCCAGGGGACAGCGCGGGAGCCCCAGCATTTT
clone size: few; J gene: TRBJ1-1; D gene: NA; V gene: TRBV7-2; CDR3 protein: CASSPFRGEAFF; CDR3 DNA: TGTGCCAGCAGCCCCTTCCGGGGTGAAGCTTTCTTT
clone size: few; J gene: TRBJ2-7; D gene: NA; V gene: TRBV20-1; CDR3 protein: CSARDSVGDYPSYEQYF; CDR3 DNA: TGCAGTGCTAGAGATTCGGTCGGCGACTACCCCTCCTACGAGCAGTACTTC
clone size: NA; J gene: TRBJ2-4; D gene: TRBD1; V gene: TRBV9; CDR3 protein: CASSVSRQGDIQYF; CDR3 DNA: TGTGCCAGCAGCGTATCCAGACAGGGCGACATTCAGTACTTC
clone size: many; J gene: TRBJ1-2; D gene: NA; V gene: TRBV4-3; CDR3 protein: CASSQAGYGYTF; CDR3 DNA: TGCGCCAGCAGCCAAGCGGGTTATGGCTACACCTTC
clone size: few; J gene: TRBJ1-5; D gene: NA; V gene: TRBV4-1; CDR3 protein: CASSQSPRQPQHF; CDR3 DNA: TGCGCCAGCAGCCAAAGCCCTAGGCAGCCCCAGCATTTT
clone size: few; J gene: TRBJ2-2; D gene: NA; V gene: TRBV6-5; CDR3 protein: CASSYGFTGELFF; CDR3 DNA: TGTGCCAGCAGTTACGGGTTCACCGGGGAGCTGTTTTTT
clone size: NA; J gene: TRBJ2-4; D gene: TRBD2; V gene: TRBV7-9; CDR3 protein: CASSSGLVGFGIQYF; CDR3 DNA: TGTGCCAGCAGTTCGGGACTAGTCGGATTCGGCATTCAGTACTTC
clone size: few; J gene: TRBJ2-3; D gene: TRBD2; V gene: TRBV20-1; CDR3 protein: CSAREGTSGRDTQYF; CDR3 DNA: TGCAGTGCTAGAGAGGGGACTAGCGGGAGAGATACGCAGTATTTT
clone size: NA; J gene: TRBJ1-2; D gene: NA; V gene: TRBV6-5; CDR3 protein: CASSYSTGQDGYTF; CDR3 DNA: TGTGCCAGCAGTTACTCGACGGGGCAAGATGGCTACACCTTC
clone size: NA; J gene: TRBJ2-4; D gene: TRBD1; V gene: TRBV28; CDR3 protein: CASSLDRGAKNIQYF; CDR3 DNA: TGTGCCAGCAGTTTGGACAGGGGAGCCAAAAACATTCAGTACTTC
clone size: few; J gene: TRBJ2-7; D gene: TRBD2; V gene: TRBV12-3/TRBV12-4; CDR3 protein: CASSAGVPTYEQYF; CDR3 DNA: TGTGCCAGCAGCGCGGGGGTCCCCACCTACGAGCAGTACTTC
clone size: medium-sized; J gene: TRBJ1-1; D gene: TRBD1; V gene: TRBV5-1; CDR3 protein: CASSNRDRGLGAFF; CDR3 DNA: TGCGCCAGCAGCAACCGGGACAGGGGACTGGGGGCTTTCTTT